The 22 T cell receptor beta chains below come from one sample, sequenced in a study of cytomegalovirus exposure and HLA in healthy donors. PCR employed 60 Vbeta and 13 Jbeta primers. Sequencing used immunoSEQ multiplex PCR; TCRdb keeps in-frame clones, though not all of them. The sample has 100,000 or so clones, roughly 72% seen once. The material sequenced was PBMCs. The receptors stem from a man younger than 40 in good health and CMV-seropositive.

A word on this clone: A read error may account for a junction end that differs from germline. This chain uses TRBV7-7 with TRBJ2-1; 15 bases map to TRBD2. The CDR3 has 15 amino acids. CDR1 and CDR2 (germline): SSHAT, FNYEAQ (reference sequence). CDR3 nucleotide sequence: TGTGCTAGCAGCTTGGGACTAGCGGGAGGAGGGGAGCAGTTCTTC. Protein sequence: CASSLGLAGGGEQFF.

This clone was seen once. V usage is TRBV19 and J usage is TRBJ2-1; weak D call: TRBD2 (6 bases). CDR1 and CDR2 (germline): LNHDA, SQIVND (reference sequence). CDR3 length: 15 residues. Trimming pared 7 bases from V and 7 bases from J, leaving 20 bases between. This chain's CDR3 is CASTQYRGGWNEQFF. The CDR3 coding sequence is TGTGCCAGTACCCAATACCGGGGAGGCTGGAATGAGCAGTTCTTC.

The J gene is TRBJ1-1, the V gene TRBV19; TRBD1 aligns across 7 bases. Trimming took 5 bases from V and 5 from J; bases not matched to a gene: 11. The CDR3 has 15 residues. Germline lookup yields CDR1 LNHDA and CDR2 SQIVND (reference sequence). CDR3 nucleotides: TGTGCCAGTAGTCCTTCGGCGACAGGGCTAACTGAAGCTTTCTTT. Amino acids: CASSPSATGLTEAFF.

The V gene is TRBV7-8, the J gene TRBJ2-1, with 7 bases matching TRBD2. Germline values: CDR1 SGHVS, CDR2 FQNEAQ. V was pared by 5 bases and J by 6 bases, with 13 bases of the junction left unmatched. The CDR3 runs to 16 residues. CDR3 in amino acids: CASSQSEAGLFNEQFF. The CDR3 nucleotides are TGTGCCAGCAGCCAGTCGGAAGCGGGACTTTTCAATGAGCAGTTCTTC.

The rearrangement uses TRBV2 and TRBJ2-5; 11 positions agree with TRBD2. V lost 2 bases to trimming and J lost 4 bases; unmatched junction nucleotides: 3. The CDR3 contains 15 residues. Germline V gene sequence: CDR1 SNHLY, CDR2 FYNNEI. In DNA form, the CDR3 reads TGTGCCAGCAGTGAACGCCTAGCGGGGGGAGAGACCCAGTACTTC. As protein: CASSERLAGGETQYF. Filled out from reference TRBV2 and TRBJ2-5, the complete variable domain reads EPEVTQTPSHQVTQMGQEVILRCVPISNHLYFYWYRQILGQKVEFLVSFYNNEISEKSEIFDDQFSVERPDGSNFTLKIRSTKLEDSAMYFCASSERLAGGETQYFGPGTRLLVL.

V gene TRBV7-9 combines with J gene TRBJ2-2, with 10 bases aligning to TRBD1. Germline CDR1 is SEHNR and CDR2 is FQNEAQ (reference sequence). This CDR3 has 15 residues. J gave up 5 bases and V 10 bases, and 10 bases lay outside the gene matches. The CDR3 DNA is TGTGCCACCCAACATCGGGACAGGGGTACCGGGGAGCTGTTTTTT. It encodes CATQHRDRGTGELFF.

The chain is built from TRBV6-6 and TRBJ2-1; tentative D call: TRBD1 (5 bases). Per germline, CDR1 MNHNY and CDR2 SVGAGI (reference sequence). The CDR3 consists of 15 residues. The ends were cut back, 6 bases at V and 8 bases at J, with 20 bases in the middle. CDR3 loop: CASSQNAGKGDEQFF. The CDR3 nucleotides read TGTGCCAGCAGCCAGAATGCAGGGAAGGGCGATGAGCAGTTCTTC.

The chain couples TRBV23-1 to TRBJ2-7, with TRBD1 identical over 10 bases. TRBV23-1 is annotated as an ORF whose role is uncertain. The V and J ends lost 2 bases and 3 bases, in that order; junction bases with no gene match: 19. The CDR3 sequence is 20 residues long. The CDR3 region has the DNA TGCGCCAGCAGTCAACGCGCCGGGACAGGGGTTGGGGTCGTTAACTACGAGCAGTACTTC. It translates to CASSQRAGTGVGVVNYEQYF.

This clone has a handful of counts. This sequence joins TRBV4-1 and TRBJ1-3; possible D gene TRBD1, 5 bases. The CDR3 extends over 16 amino acids. The V and J ends lost 3 bases and 4 bases respectively, with 16 bases between them. CDR1 MGHRA and CDR2 YSYEKL come from the germline V gene. CDR3 protein: CASSQVYQGTGNTIYF. The DNA of the CDR3 is TGCGCCAGCAGCCAGGTTTACCAGGGCACCGGAAACACCATATATTTT.

This clone came up a few times. The chain is built from TRBV9 and TRBJ1-1; TRBD1 matches 9 bases. Losses at the gene ends were 1 base for V and 4 bases for J; bases not matched to a gene: 14. The CDR3 has 18 residues. The germline V gene has CDR1 SGDLS and CDR2 YYNGEE. The CDR3 loop reads CASSVFPYPDRGITEAFF. The CDR3 DNA follows: TGTGCCAGCAGCGTATTCCCCTACCCGGACAGGGGAATCACTGAAGCTTTCTTT.

There are a few counts of this clone. This chain connects TRBV18 to TRBJ2-7; D is ambiguous. The length of the CDR3 is 9 residues. The germline CDR1 and CDR2 sequences are KGHSH and LQKENI. With 6 bases removed from V and 7 bases from J, the gap between germline ends came to 4 bases. CDR3 DNA sequence: TGTGCCAGCTCCCGGGAGCAGTACGTC. It is translated as CASSREQYV.

This chain connects TRBV10-1 to TRBJ2-4; 8 bases are shared with TRBD2. This CDR3 region has 13 residues. Germline-derived CDR1 and CDR2 are WNHNN and SYGVQD (reference sequence). The CDR3 loop reads CAPDGGGRNIQYF. The CDR3 coding sequence is TGCGCTCCCGACGGGGGGGGTAGAAACATTCAGTACTTC.

V and J are TRBV28 and TRBJ1-1; TRBD1 agrees at 10 bases. The CDR3 contains 15 residues. Germline values: CDR1 MDHEN, CDR2 SYDVKM. J gave up 5 bases and V 5 bases, and 8 bases lay outside the gene matches. The CDR3 nucleotides are TGTGCCAGCAGTCTACCGGGACAGGGGTTGACTGAAGCTTTCTTT. Its protein is CASSLPGQGLTEAFF. Full variable domain (missing parts from reference TRBV28 and TRBJ1-1): DVKVTQSSRYLVKRTGEKVFLECVQDMDHENMFWYRQDPGLGLRLIYFSYDVKMKEKGDIPEGYSVSREKKERFSLILESASTNQTSMYLCASSLPGQGLTEAFFGQGTRLTVV.

The J gene is TRBJ2-5, the V gene TRBV9; possibly TRBD1 for D (6 bases). Germline V gene lookup returns CDR1 SGDLS and CDR2 YYNGEE. CDR3 length: 16 residues. Trimming removed 0 bases from V and 1 base from J, with 13 bases in between. The CDR3 sequence: CASSVATGFGQETQYF. CDR3 nucleotide sequence: TGTGCCAGCAGCGTAGCGACAGGCTTCGGCCAAGAGACCCAGTACTTC.

The rearrangement uses TRBV28 and TRBJ2-7; D not certain. The CDR3 length is 14 residues. V lost 3 bases to trimming and J lost 1 base, with 10 bases between them. Germline V lookup: CDR1 MDHEN, CDR2 SYDVKM. CDR3 nucleotides: TGTGCCAGCAGTTTTACCGGAGTATCCTACGAGCAGTACTTC. This gives the protein CASSFTGVSYEQYF.

The gene calls are TRBV4-2 and TRBJ2-3, with 7 nucleotides matching TRBD1. Per the germline V gene, CDR1 is LGHNA and CDR2 is YNFKEQ. The length of the CDR3 is 14 residues. V dropped 5 bases and J dropped 1; count of bases not matched to a gene: 3. The DNA of the CDR3 is TGTGCCAGCAGCGCAGGGGGAGGCACAGATACGCAGTATTTT. Encoded protein: CASSAGGGTDTQYF.

The sample holds a few counts of this clone. V and J are TRBV5-1 and TRBJ2-5, with a tentative D call TRBD1 (6 bases). The CDR3 length is 15 residues. The ends were cut back, 4 bases at V and 5 bases at J, with 18 bases in the middle. Germline values: CDR1 SGHRS, CDR2 YFSETQ. This chain's CDR3 is CASSTDRTRRETQYF. The CDR3 DNA is TGCGCCAGCAGCACGGACAGAACGAGGAGGGAGACCCAGTACTTC.

Only one count was recorded for this clone. CDR3 nucleotides: TGTGCCAGCAGAACAGGGAGCTCCTACGAGCAGTACGTC. This gives the protein CASRTGSSYEQYV. The chain employs TRBV6-6 and TRBJ2-7; D is possibly TRBD1 (6 bases). The CDR3 consists of 13 residues. The V gene lost 6 bases and the J gene lost 0 bases, with 9 bases spanning the gap. Germline V gene sequence: CDR1 MNHNY, CDR2 SVGAGI (reference sequence).

CDR3 protein: CASSQVSGTGELFF. The DNA for the CDR3 is TGCGCCAGCAGCCAAGTGTCCGGTACCGGGGAGCTGTTTTTT. This chain connects TRBV4-3 to TRBJ2-2; D not certain. This CDR3 is built from 14 residues. Between the trimmed V and J ends, which lost 1 base and 5 bases, there was a span of 8 bases. CDR1 and CDR2 from the germline V gene are LGHNA and YSLEER.

The genes are TRBV5-1 and TRBJ2-2, with 10 bases matching TRBD1. This CDR3 contains 15 residues. Germline assignment: CDR1 SGHRS and CDR2 YFSETQ. Unmatched junction bases numbered 5, after V lost 7 bases and J lost 2 bases. The CDR3 spells CASGGTGVNTGELFF. DNA for the CDR3: TGCGCCAGCGGAGGGACAGGGGTTAACACCGGGGAGCTGTTTTTT.

As regards this clone: Relative to the germline gene, one junction end is altered; a read error may explain this. The chain employs TRBV7-9 and TRBJ1-1, with D perhaps TRBD1 (5 bases). Germline V gives CDR1 SEHNR, CDR2 FQNEAQ (reference sequence). The CDR3 extends over 13 amino acids. The CDR3 coding sequence is TGTTCCAGCAGCTTCGGCGGGACCACTGAAGCTTTCTTT. It translates to CSSSFGGTTEAFF.

This chain connects TRBV6-5 to TRBJ2-4; 9 bases agree with TRBD2. V gave up 5 bases and J gave up 2 bases; unmatched junction bases: 4. The germline V gene has CDR1 MNHEY and CDR2 SVGAGI. This CDR3 contains 15 residues. The CDR3 coding sequence is TGTGCCAGCAGTAGTAGCGGGGGCCCCAAAAACATTCAGTACTTC. Translating it yields CASSSSGGPKNIQYF.